This T cell receptor beta chain was recorded in a study of blood T cell repertoires in COVID-19. About the study: The analysed material was cDNA or gDNA that came from T cells, B-cell-depleted T cells, or PBMCs.

Per the germline V gene, CDR1 is SGHRS and CDR2 is YFSETQ. This CDR3 is 18 amino acids long. Between the trimmed V and J ends, which lost 2 bases and 1 base, there was a span of 22 bases. Categorization into cohorts depended on clinical history that participants reported. Resolution of symptoms, clearance, or two negative PCRs was present in recovered Cohort 3 donors. Measured with immunoSEQ multiplex PCR; TCRdb has only the in-frame clones, and not every one. The sample has 400,000 or so clones; roughly 87% are singletons. The receptor's source is a young man who had recovered from COVID-19. J is TRBJ2-7 and V is TRBV5-1; D perhaps matches TRBD1 (5 bases). Material: PBMCs or T cells enriched from blood (not recorded which). CDR3 loop: CASSLNLQVPVVSYEQYF. In DNA, the CDR3 is TGCGCCAGCAGCTTAAATTTACAGGTTCCCGTAGTTTCCTACGAGCAGTACTTC.